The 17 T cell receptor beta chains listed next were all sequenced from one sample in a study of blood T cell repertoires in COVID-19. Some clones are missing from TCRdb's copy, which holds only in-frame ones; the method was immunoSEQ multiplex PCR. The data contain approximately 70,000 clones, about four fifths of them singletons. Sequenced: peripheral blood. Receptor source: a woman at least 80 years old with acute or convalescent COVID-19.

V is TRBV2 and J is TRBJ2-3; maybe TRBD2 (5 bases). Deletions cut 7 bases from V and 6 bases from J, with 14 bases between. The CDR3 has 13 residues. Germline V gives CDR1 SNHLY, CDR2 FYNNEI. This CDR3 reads CASTLAQRDTQYF. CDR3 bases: TGTGCCAGCACTCTAGCCCAGCGGGATACGCAGTATTTT.

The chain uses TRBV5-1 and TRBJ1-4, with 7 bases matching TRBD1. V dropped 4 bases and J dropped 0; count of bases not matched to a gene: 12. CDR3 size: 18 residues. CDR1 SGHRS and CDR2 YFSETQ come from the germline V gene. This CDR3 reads CASSREMGQLATNEKLFF. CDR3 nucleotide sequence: TGCGCCAGCAGCCGGGAGATGGGACAGCTTGCAACTAATGAAAAACTGTTTTTT.

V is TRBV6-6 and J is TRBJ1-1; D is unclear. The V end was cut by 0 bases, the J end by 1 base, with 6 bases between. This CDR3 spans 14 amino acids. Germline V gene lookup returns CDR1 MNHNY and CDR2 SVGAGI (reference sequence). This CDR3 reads CASSYSTPNTEAFF. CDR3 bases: TGTGCCAGCAGTTACTCCACACCGAACACTGAAGCTTTCTTT.

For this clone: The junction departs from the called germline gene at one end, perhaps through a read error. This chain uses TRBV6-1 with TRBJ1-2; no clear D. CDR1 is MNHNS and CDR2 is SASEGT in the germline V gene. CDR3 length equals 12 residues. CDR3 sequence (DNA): TGTGCCAGCAGTGAAGCGCTTCGTTGGGCCCTTTTC. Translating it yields CASSEALRWALF.

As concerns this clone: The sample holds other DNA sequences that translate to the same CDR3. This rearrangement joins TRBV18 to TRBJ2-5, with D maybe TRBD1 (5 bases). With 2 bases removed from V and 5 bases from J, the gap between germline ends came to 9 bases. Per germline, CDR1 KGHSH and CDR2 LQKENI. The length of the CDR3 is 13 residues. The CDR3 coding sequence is TGTGCCAGCTCACCAGGCCAGGGTGAGACCCAGTACTTC. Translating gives CASSPGQGETQYF.

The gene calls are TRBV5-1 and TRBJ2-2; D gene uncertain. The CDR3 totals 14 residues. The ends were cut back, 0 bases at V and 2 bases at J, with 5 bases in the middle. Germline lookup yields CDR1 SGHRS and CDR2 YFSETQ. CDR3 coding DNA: TGCGCCAGCAGCTTGGATTCTAACACCGGGGAGCTGTTTTTT. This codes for CASSLDSNTGELFF.

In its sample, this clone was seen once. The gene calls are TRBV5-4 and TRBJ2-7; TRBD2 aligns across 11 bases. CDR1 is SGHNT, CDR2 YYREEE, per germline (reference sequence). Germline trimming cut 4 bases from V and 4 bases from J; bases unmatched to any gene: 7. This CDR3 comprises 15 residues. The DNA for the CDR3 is TGTGCCAGCAGCAGTAGCGGGGGGGATGATTACGAGCAGTACTTC. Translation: CASSSSGGDDYEQYF.

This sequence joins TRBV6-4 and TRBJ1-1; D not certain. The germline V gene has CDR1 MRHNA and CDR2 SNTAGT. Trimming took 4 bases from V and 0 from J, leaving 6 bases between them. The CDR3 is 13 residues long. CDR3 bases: TGTGCCAGCAGTGTGGAGATGAACACTGAAGCTTTCTTT. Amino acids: CASSVEMNTEAFF.

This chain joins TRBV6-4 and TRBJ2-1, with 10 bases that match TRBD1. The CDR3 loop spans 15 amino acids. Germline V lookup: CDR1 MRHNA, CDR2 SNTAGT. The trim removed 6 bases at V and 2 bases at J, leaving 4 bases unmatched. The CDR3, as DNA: TGTGCCAGCAGAACGACAGGGGGCGCCTACAATGAGCAGTTCTTC. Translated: CASRTTGGAYNEQFF.

The CDR3 DNA sequence: TGTGCCAGCAGCCGTGAAAATAGGGGCACAAGTGAAAAACTGTTTTTT. Its translation is CASSRENRGTSEKLFF. The chain employs TRBV3-1 (or the pseudogene TRBV3-2) and TRBJ1-4; tentatively, D is TRBD1 (5 bases). V was cut by 4 bases and J by 7 bases, with 19 bases left in between. This CDR3 has 16 residues. Germline loops: CDR1 LGHDT, CDR2 YNNKEL (reference sequence).

The CDR3 DNA sequence: TGCAGCGTTGCTCAGTCTAGCCGGGAGACCCAGTACTTC. This codes for CSVAQSSRETQYF. This rearrangement joins TRBV29-1 to TRBJ2-5; weak D call: TRBD2 (5 bases). The V end was cut by 4 bases, the J end by 5 bases, with 14 bases between. This CDR3 has 13 residues. Per germline, CDR1 SQVTM and CDR2 ANQGSEA. The full variable domain, its missing parts supplied by reference TRBV29-1 and TRBJ2-5, is SAVISQKPSRDICQRGTSLTIQCQVDSQVTMMFWYRQQPGQSLTLIATANQGSEATYESGFVIDKFPISRPNLTFSTLTVSNMSPEDSSIYLCSVAQSSRETQYFGPGTRLLVL.

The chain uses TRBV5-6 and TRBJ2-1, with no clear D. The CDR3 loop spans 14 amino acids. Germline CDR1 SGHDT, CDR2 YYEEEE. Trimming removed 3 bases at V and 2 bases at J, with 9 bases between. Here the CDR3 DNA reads TGTGCCAGCAGCTATTCTACCACCTACAATGAGCAGTTCTTC. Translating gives CASSYSTTYNEQFF.

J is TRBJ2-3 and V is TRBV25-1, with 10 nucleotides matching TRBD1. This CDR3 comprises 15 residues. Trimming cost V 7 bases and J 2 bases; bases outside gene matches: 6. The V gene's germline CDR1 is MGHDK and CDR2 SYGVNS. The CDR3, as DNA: TGTGCCAGCACTCCGGGACAGGGGAACACAGATACGCAGTATTTT. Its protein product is CASTPGQGNTDTQYF.

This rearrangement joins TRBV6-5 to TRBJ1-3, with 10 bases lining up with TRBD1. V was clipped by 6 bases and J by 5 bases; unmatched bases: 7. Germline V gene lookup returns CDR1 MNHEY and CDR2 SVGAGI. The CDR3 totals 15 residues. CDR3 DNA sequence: TGTGCCAGCAGGGCCGGGACAGGGGAAAGAAACACCATATATTTT. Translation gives CASRAGTGERNTIYF.

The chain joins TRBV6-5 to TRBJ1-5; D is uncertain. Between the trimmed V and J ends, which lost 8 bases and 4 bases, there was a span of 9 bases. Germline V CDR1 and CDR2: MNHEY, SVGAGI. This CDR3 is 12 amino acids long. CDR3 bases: TGTGCCAGCGGGCCAGTTAATCAGCCCCAGCATTTT. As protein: CASGPVNQPQHF.

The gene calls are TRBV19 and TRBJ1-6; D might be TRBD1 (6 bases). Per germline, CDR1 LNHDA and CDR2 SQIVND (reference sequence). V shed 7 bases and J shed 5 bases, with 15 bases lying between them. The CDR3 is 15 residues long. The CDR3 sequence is CASIRQAADNSPLHF. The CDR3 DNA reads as TGTGCCAGTATTCGACAGGCGGCTGATAATTCACCCCTCCACTTT.

In DNA form, the CDR3 reads TGTGCCAGCTCACCCCCCGGAGCACAGGACGGCTACACCTTC. This translates into CASSPPGAQDGYTF. The chain is built from TRBV18 and TRBJ1-2; the D gene is possibly TRBD1 (5 bases). V was clipped by 3 bases and J by 8 bases, with 16 bases between them. This CDR3 region has 14 residues. The germline V gene encodes CDR1 KGHSH and CDR2 LQKENI.